One sample yielded the 6 T cell receptor beta chains listed below, sequenced in a study of beta chain features in type 1 diabetes. General study results and limits: Among all four CD4+ subsets, Type 1 diabetes patients had TCRB CDR3s that were moderately but significantly shorter.

The entirety of the isolated RNA underwent reverse transcription, so expressed TCRB transcripts were sequenced. Sequenced by immunoSEQ multiplex PCR; TCRdb stores in-frame clones only, minus some. The sample lists some 350,000 clones, around 9.6% occurring once. Antigens for these TCRs are unknown. The source material was central memory CD4+ T cells from blood. The receptors come from a man younger than 40 with type 1 diabetes.

This clone was seen a handful of times. This sequence joins TRBV18 and TRBJ1-1; D is perhaps TRBD1 (5 bases). The CDR3 runs to 14 residues. Germline loops: CDR1 KGHSH, CDR2 LQKENI. V lost 0 bases, J lost 7 bases, and 12 bases lay in between. In DNA form, the CDR3 reads TGTGCCAGCTCACCACCGGCCAGGGCTGATGAAGCTTTCTTT. Residues: CASSPPARADEAFF.

The CDR3 sequence is CASSIGQKAFF. The CDR3 DNA follows: TGTGCCAGCAGTATCGGACAAAAAGCTTTCTTT. The rearrangement uses TRBV27 and TRBJ1-1; the D gene is possibly TRBD1 (5 bases). From germline, CDR1 is MNHEY and CDR2 SMNVEV (reference sequence). The V end lost 5 bases, the J end lost 9 bases, and 10 bases lay between the germline ends. CDR3 size: 11 residues.

This clone has at least ten counts. The chain couples TRBV28 to TRBJ1-5, with D maybe TRBD1 (5 bases). The CDR3 sequence is 14 residues long. The germline V gene has CDR1 MDHEN and CDR2 SYDVKM. With 7 bases removed from V and 11 bases from J, the gap between germline ends came to 21 bases. The CDR3 DNA is TGTGCCAGCATTGCAGGGATGGGTAAAAGGGCCCAGCATTTT. It encodes CASIAGMGKRAQHF.

This clone came up a few times. The CDR3 coding sequence is TGTGCCAGCACTCAAGAACCTAGCACAGATACGCAGTATTTT. It codes for CASTQEPSTDTQYF. The chain employs TRBV25-1 and TRBJ2-3; no reliable D call. The CDR3 spans 14 residues. V was cut by 7 bases and J by 0 bases, with 11 bases left in between. Germline loops: CDR1 MGHDK, CDR2 SYGVNS.

The V gene is TRBV5-4, the J gene TRBJ2-3; TRBD1 agrees at 8 bases. The germline CDR1 and CDR2 sequences are SGHNT and YYREEE (reference sequence). Losses at the gene ends were 4 bases for V and 0 bases for J; bases not matched to a gene: 4. The CDR3 is 15 residues long. CDR3: CASSPRTGSTDTQYF. The CDR3 coding sequence is TGTGCCAGCAGCCCACGGACAGGGAGCACAGATACGCAGTATTTT.

This clone was picked up a small number of times. This chain joins TRBV6-1 and TRBJ2-7; D gene uncertain. The V gene lost 6 bases and the J gene lost 0 bases, with 12 bases spanning the gap. Germline CDR1 and CDR2: MNHNS and SASEGT. CDR3 length: 14 residues. The CDR3 spells CASSITLPSYEQYF. CDR3 nucleotides: TGTGCCAGCAGCATTACTTTACCCTCCTACGAGCAGTACTTC.